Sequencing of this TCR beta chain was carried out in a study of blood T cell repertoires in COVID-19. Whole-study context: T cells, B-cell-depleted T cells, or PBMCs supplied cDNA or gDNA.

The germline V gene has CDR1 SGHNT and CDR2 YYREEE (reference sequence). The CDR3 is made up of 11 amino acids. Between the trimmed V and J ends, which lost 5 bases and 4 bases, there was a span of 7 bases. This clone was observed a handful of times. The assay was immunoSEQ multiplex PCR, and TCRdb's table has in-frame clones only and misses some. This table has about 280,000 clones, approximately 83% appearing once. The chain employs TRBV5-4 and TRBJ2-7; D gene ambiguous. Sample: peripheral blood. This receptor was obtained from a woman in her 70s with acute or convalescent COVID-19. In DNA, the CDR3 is TGTGCCAGCAGTCGTAATTACGAGCAGTACTTC. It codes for CASSRNYEQYF.